This T cell receptor beta chain was sequenced during a study of control samples from healthy donors and cancer patients. Sequenced by immunoSEQ multiplex PCR; TCRdb stores in-frame clones only, minus some. The sample records 150,000 to 200,000 clones, just over 85% being singletons. Trimming stripped 3 bases from V and 6 bases from J, with 16 bases between. The CDR3 runs 15 residues. CDR1 SGHDT and CDR2 YYEEEE come from the germline V gene. The receptor's source is a man aged 18 to 29 in good health. V is TRBV5-6 and J is TRBJ1-5; D may be TRBD1 (5 bases). The sample was blood. CDR3 amino acids: CASSSGLYQGQPQHF. DNA of the CDR3: TGTGCCAGCAGCTCGGGACTCTACCAAGGTCAGCCCCAGCATTTT. Drawing the rest from reference TRBV5-6 and TRBJ1-5, the complete variable domain is DAGVTQSPTHLIKTRGQQVTLRCSPKSGHDTVSWYQQALGQGPQFIFQYYEEEERQRGNFPDRFSGHQFPNYSSELNVNALLLGDSALYLCASSSGLYQGQPQHFGDGTRLSIL.